This T cell receptor beta chain was observed in a study of identical twins. Study-level findings and limits: Insertions were fewer in abundant cord blood beta clonotypes, whereas memory repertoires showed none of this pattern.

Germline CDR1 KGHDR, CDR2 SFDVKD. The CDR3 loop spans 15 amino acids. V lost 3 bases to trimming and J lost 3 bases, with 10 bases between them. This clonotype was seen a few times. No antigen is known for it. TCRdb reprocessed the 5' RACE reads with MiXCR, giving one entry per CDR3 protein. In the table there are 700,000 or so distinct CDR3 sequences, more than 6.5% of which are singletons. These data also formed part of another study, on yellow fever vaccine responses in identical twins.

The clonotype comes from a woman younger than 30 in good health. Sequenced input: PBMCs. The chain links TRBV24-1 to TRBJ2-2; D is uncertain. The CDR3 region has the DNA TGTGCCACCAGTGATATTAACACCGACACCGGGGAGCTGTTTTTT. Protein sequence: CATSDINTDTGELFF.